The clone carrying this TCR beta chain was observed at least ten times. As yet, its antigen is unknown. These data belong to a study of T cells after yellow fever vaccination. General observations from the study: Detected again after the booster were most primary-vaccination clones, at 95% to 98% CD4 and approximately 85% CD8.

MiXCR was run by TCRdb on the 5' RACE reads, yielding one entry per CDR3 protein. The top ten clones hold 15% to 20% of a sample with some 300,000 distinct CDR3 sequences, approximately 8% of them seen once. The V and J ends lost 6 bases and 7 bases, in that order; junction bases with no gene match: 7. Germline V gives CDR1 SGHRS, CDR2 YFSETQ. The CDR3 is 14 residues long. The source of this sequence is a man between 18 and 35 years old who received the YFV17D yellow fever vaccine. This chain connects TRBV5-1 to TRBJ2-1, with 10 nucleotides matching TRBD2. Sequenced here: PBMCs, sampled around 45 days after the first yellow fever vaccination. The chain's CDR3 is CASTPLAGVNEQFF. The CDR3 bases are TGCGCCAGCACCCCTCTAGCGGGGGTTAATGAGCAGTTCTTC.